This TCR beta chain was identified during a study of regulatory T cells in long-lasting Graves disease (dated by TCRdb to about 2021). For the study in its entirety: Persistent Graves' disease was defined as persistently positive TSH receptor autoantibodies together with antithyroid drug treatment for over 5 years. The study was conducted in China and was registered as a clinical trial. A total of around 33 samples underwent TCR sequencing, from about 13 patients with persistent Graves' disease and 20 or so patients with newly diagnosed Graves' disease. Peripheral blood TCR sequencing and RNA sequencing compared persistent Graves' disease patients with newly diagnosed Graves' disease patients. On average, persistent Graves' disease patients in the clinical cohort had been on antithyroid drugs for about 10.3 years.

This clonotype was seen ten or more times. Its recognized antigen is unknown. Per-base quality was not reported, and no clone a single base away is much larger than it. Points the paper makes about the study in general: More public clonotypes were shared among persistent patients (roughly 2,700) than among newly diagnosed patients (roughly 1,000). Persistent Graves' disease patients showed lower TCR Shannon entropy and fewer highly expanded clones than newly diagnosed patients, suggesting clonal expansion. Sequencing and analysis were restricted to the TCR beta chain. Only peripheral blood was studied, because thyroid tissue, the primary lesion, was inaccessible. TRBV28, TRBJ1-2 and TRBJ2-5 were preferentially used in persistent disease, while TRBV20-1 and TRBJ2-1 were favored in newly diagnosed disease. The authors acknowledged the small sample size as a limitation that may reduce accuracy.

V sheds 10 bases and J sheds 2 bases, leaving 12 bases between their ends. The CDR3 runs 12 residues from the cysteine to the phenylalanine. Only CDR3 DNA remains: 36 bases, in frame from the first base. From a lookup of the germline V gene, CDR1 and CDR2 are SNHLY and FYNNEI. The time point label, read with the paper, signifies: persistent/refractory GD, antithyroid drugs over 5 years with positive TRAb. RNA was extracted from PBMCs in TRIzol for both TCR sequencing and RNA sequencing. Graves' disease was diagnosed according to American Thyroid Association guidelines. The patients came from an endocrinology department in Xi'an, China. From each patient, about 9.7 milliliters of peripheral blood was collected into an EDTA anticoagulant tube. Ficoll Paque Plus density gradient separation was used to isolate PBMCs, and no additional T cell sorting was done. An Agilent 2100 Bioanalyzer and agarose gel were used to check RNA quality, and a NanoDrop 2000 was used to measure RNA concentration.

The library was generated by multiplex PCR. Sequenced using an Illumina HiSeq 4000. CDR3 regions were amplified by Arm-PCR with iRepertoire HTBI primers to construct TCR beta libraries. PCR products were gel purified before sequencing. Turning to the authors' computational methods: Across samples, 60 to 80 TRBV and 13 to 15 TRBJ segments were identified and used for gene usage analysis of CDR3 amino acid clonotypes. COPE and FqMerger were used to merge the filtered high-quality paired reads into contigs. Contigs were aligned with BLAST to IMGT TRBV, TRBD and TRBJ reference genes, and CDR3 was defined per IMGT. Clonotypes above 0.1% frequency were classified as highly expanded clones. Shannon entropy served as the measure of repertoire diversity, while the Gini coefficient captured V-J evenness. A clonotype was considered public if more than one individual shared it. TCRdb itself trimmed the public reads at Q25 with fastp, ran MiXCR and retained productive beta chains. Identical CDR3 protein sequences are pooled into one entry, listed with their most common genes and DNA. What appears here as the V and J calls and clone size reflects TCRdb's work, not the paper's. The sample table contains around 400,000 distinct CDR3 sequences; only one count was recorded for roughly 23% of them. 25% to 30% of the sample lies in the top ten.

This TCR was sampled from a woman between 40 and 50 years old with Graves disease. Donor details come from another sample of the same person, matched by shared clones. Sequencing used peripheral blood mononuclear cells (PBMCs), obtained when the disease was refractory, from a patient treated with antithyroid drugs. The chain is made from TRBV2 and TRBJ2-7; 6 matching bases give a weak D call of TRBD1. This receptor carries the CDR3 CANRDTTYEQYF. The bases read TGTGCCAACCGGGACACAACCTACGAGCAGTACTTC.